Shown below are 19 T cell receptor beta chains from a single sample sequenced in a study of shared clonotypes between healthy human individuals. The assay was immunoSEQ multiplex PCR, and TCRdb's table has in-frame clones only and misses some. The sample yields roughly 2.1 million clones, roughly 91% seen once. CD8 cells classed as naive were CD45RO-negative and positively selected for CCR7, excluding terminally differentiated effector memory CD45RA+ cells. Input material: naive CD8+ T cells from PBMCs. The source is a young man in good health. Some clones in this sample may be carry-over from other donors' samples.

V is TRBV9 and J is TRBJ2-7; tentatively, D is TRBD2 (6 bases). CDR1 is SGDLS, CDR2 YYNGEE, per germline. Between the trimmed V and J ends, which lost 7 bases and 2 bases, there was a span of 25 bases. The CDR3 covers 17 residues. In nucleotides, the CDR3 is TGTGCCAGCGGCCAGGAACCGCTACTAGCACCACCCTACGAGCAGTACTTC. Its protein is CASGQEPLLAPPYEQYF.

In its sample, this clone was seen once. V gene TRBV5-1 combines with J gene TRBJ2-7; no definite D call. The CDR3 runs to 15 residues. Trimming shortened V by 0 bases and J by 0 bases, and 10 bases separated the two germline ends. Per germline, CDR1 SGHRS and CDR2 YFSETQ. As DNA, the CDR3 is TGCGCCAGCAGCTTGGGGGCAGCAGCCTCCTACGAGCAGTACTTC. Its translation: CASSLGAAASYEQYF. The variable domain in full, with the rest retrieved from reference TRBV5-1 and TRBJ2-7, is KAGVTQTPRYLIKTRGQQVTLSCSPISGHRSVSWYQQTPGQGLQFLFEYFSETQRNKGNFPGRFSGRQFSNSRSEMNVSTLELGDSALYLCASSLGAAASYEQYFGPGTRLTVT.

This chain links TRBV28 with TRBJ1-5; D unresolved. The CDR3 is 15 residues long. Trimming took off 2 bases at V and 0 bases at J, with 8 bases between the two ends. Germline loops: CDR1 MDHEN, CDR2 SYDVKM. CDR3 sequence reads: CASSLIQFSNQPQHF. CDR3 DNA: TGTGCCAGCAGTTTAATACAGTTTAGCAATCAGCCCCAGCATTTT. Full variable domain (remainder filled in from reference TRBV28 and TRBJ1-5): DVKVTQSSRYLVKRTGEKVFLECVQDMDHENMFWYRQDPGLGLRLIYFSYDVKMKEKGDIPEGYSVSREKKERFSLILESASTNQTSMYLCASSLIQFSNQPQHFGDGTRLSIL.

The V gene is TRBV18, the J gene TRBJ2-5, with D possibly matching TRBD1 (5 bases). The germline V gene has CDR1 KGHSH and CDR2 LQKENI. Trimming stripped 3 bases from V and 1 base from J, with 9 bases between. The CDR3 is 14 residues long. In DNA, the CDR3 is TGTGCCAGCTCACCCCAGGGTCGCCAAGAGACCCAGTACTTC. The encoded protein is CASSPQGRQETQYF.

The rearrangement joins TRBV9 to TRBJ2-3; 13 nucleotides line up with TRBD2. This CDR3 has 16 residues. Germline CDR1 SGDLS, CDR2 YYNGEE. V lost 5 bases and J lost 3; bases outside the gene matches: 6. The CDR3 sequence is CASSRTSGSWTDTQYF. The CDR3, as DNA: TGTGCCAGCAGTCGGACTAGCGGGAGTTGGACAGATACGCAGTATTTT. The complete variable domain, with remaining parts taken from reference TRBV9 and TRBJ2-3, reads DSGVTQTPKHLITATGQRVTLRCSPRSGDLSVYWYQQSLDQGLQFLIQYYNGEERAKGNILERFSAQQFPDLHSELNLSSLELGDSALYFCASSRTSGSWTDTQYFGPGTRLTVL.

The V call is TRBV27, the J call TRBJ1-5; D may be TRBD1 (5 bases). With 6 bases removed from V and 6 bases from J, the gap between germline ends came to 18 bases. Looked up from germline, CDR1 is MNHEY and CDR2 is SMNVEV (reference sequence). The CDR3 contains 15 residues. The CDR3 DNA reads TGTGCCAGCAGGCCTACGGGGCCCCGAGTTCAGCCCCAGCATTTT. This encodes CASRPTGPRVQPQHF.

The rearrangement links TRBV28 to TRBJ1-1; D unresolved. CDR1 is MDHEN, CDR2 SYDVKM, per germline. The CDR3 covers 11 residues. The ends were cut back, 8 bases at V and 6 bases at J, with 10 bases in the middle. The CDR3 loop is CASGGGAEAFF. CDR3 sequence (DNA): TGTGCCAGCGGTGGTGGGGCTGAAGCTTTCTTT.

J is TRBJ2-7 and V is TRBV7-9, with D maybe TRBD2 (6 bases). This CDR3 is built from 15 residues. CDR1 and CDR2 (germline): SEHNR, FQNEAQ (reference sequence). Trimming took 4 bases from V and 3 from J, leaving 16 bases between them. DNA for the CDR3: TGTGCCAGCAGCTCCACCAATAGCGGAAACTACGAGCAGTACTTC. Protein: CASSSTNSGNYEQYF.

This clone has only one observation. In the same sample, other DNA sequences code for this CDR3. The chain links TRBV27 to TRBJ2-1; the match to TRBD2 covers 11 bases. V lost 5 bases to trimming and J lost 3 bases; unmatched junction nucleotides: 3. Germline V gene sequence: CDR1 MNHEY, CDR2 SMNVEV (reference sequence). This CDR3 has 15 amino acids. CDR3: CASSHGTSGYNEQFF. Written as DNA, the CDR3 is TGTGCCAGCAGTCACGGGACTAGCGGCTACAATGAGCAGTTCTTC.

V is TRBV29-1 and J is TRBJ2-7; 8 bases are shared with TRBD2. The CDR3 is 16 residues long. The V gene end was trimmed by 1 base and the J gene end by 0 bases; junction bases not matched to a gene: 8. CDR1 and CDR2 (germline): SQVTM, ANQGSEA. The CDR3 is CSVEAVVAGSSYEQYF. DNA for the CDR3: TGCAGCGTTGAAGCCGTGGTAGCGGGGAGCTCCTACGAGCAGTACTTC.

This clone is a singleton in its sample. This chain links TRBV29-1 with TRBJ2-1; perhaps D is TRBD1 or TRBD2 (5 bases each). Germline values: CDR1 SQVTM, CDR2 ANQGSEA. Deletions cut 4 bases from V and 5 bases from J, with 15 bases between. The CDR3 is 14 residues long. The CDR3 protein is CSVAGTELHNEQFF. The CDR3 DNA reads as TGCAGCGTTGCCGGGACGGAGCTACACAATGAGCAGTTCTTC.

V gene TRBV5-1 combines with J gene TRBJ1-2, with 8 bases lining up with TRBD1. Germline CDR1 SGHRS, CDR2 YFSETQ. The trim removed 0 bases at V and 3 bases at J, leaving 4 bases unmatched. The CDR3 extends over 15 amino acids. This chain's CDR3 is CASSLGRGQDYGYTF. The CDR3 DNA reads TGCGCCAGCAGCTTGGGTCGGGGACAGGACTATGGCTACACCTTC.

This clone occurred a few times. The chain is built from TRBV15 and TRBJ1-2; no clear D. V lost 1 base to trimming and J lost 4 bases, with 10 bases between them. The CDR3 totals 14 residues. Germline CDR1 reads LNHNV; CDR2 reads YYDKDF (reference sequence). The CDR3 loop is CATSRGGTTYGYTF. DNA for the CDR3: TGTGCCACCAGCAGAGGTGGAACTACCTATGGCTACACCTTC.

J is TRBJ1-4 and V is TRBV9; 12 bases line up with TRBD1. With V trimmed by 3 bases and J by 7 bases, 10 bases remained unmatched. CDR1 is SGDLS and CDR2 is YYNGEE in the germline V gene. The CDR3 runs 17 residues. The CDR3 here is CASSAGTGGREGEKLFF. As DNA, the CDR3 is TGTGCCAGCAGCGCCGGGACAGGGGGCCGGGAAGGTGAAAAACTGTTTTTT.

This chain links TRBV9 with TRBJ2-7; D may be TRBD1 (6 bases). The CDR3 consists of 17 residues. CDR1 is SGDLS, CDR2 YYNGEE, per germline. V was shortened by 4 bases and J by 3 bases, with 23 bases between the two germline ends. The CDR3 sequence is CASSPHPLDSTNYEQYF. For the CDR3, the DNA is TGTGCCAGCAGCCCCCACCCCCTGGACAGTACAAACTACGAGCAGTACTTC. Supplemented by reference TRBV9 and TRBJ2-7, the full variable domain reads DSGVTQTPKHLITATGQRVTLRCSPRSGDLSVYWYQQSLDQGLQFLIQYYNGEERAKGNILERFSAQQFPDLHSELNLSSLELGDSALYFCASSPHPLDSTNYEQYFGPGTRLTVT.

The count of this clone is one. The chain combines TRBV28 with TRBJ2-1; D gene unclear. The CDR3 extends over 12 amino acids. Deletions cut 8 bases from V and 7 bases from J, with 12 bases between. Germline V gene sequence: CDR1 MDHEN, CDR2 SYDVKM. CDR3 bases: TGTGCCAGCGGAAGCTATGGAAATGAGCAGTTCTTC. Translating it yields CASGSYGNEQFF.

The chain recombines TRBV5-1 with TRBJ2-7; TRBD2 aligns across 9 bases. Germline lookup yields CDR1 SGHRS and CDR2 YFSETQ. CDR3 length equals 19 residues. Unmatched junction bases numbered 18, after V lost 5 bases and J lost 0 bases. As DNA, the CDR3 is TGCGCCAGCAGGGTAGACCCCCGCTTGCGGGAGGGGAGCTCCTACGAGCAGTACTTC. It yields the protein CASRVDPRLREGSSYEQYF.

V usage is TRBV29-1 and J usage is TRBJ2-1; 10 bases align to TRBD2. The V gene's germline CDR1 is SQVTM and CDR2 ANQGSEA. The J segment lost 3 bases and the V segment lost 8 bases, leaving 7 bases of the junction unmatched. CDR3 length equals 14 residues. CDR3 residues: CSTRTSGYYNEQFF. CDR3 nucleotide sequence: TGCAGCACCAGGACTAGCGGATACTACAATGAGCAGTTCTTC.

The chain joins TRBV27 to TRBJ2-1; 7 bases align to TRBD2. Losses at the gene ends were 3 bases for V and 3 bases for J; bases not matched to a gene: 11. From germline, CDR1 is MNHEY and CDR2 SMNVEV (reference sequence). The CDR3 sequence is 17 residues long. The CDR3 DNA follows: TGTGCCAGCAGTTTTCGACTAGCTCCATCCAGCTACAATGAGCAGTTCTTC. Encoded protein: CASSFRLAPSSYNEQFF.